The rows below give T cell receptor beta chains drawn from one sample of a study of CD8 T cells in ankylosing spondylitis. One entry per CDR3 protein, called by TCRdb with MiXCR from the 5' RACE reads. The table lists about 340,000 distinct CDR3 sequences, 6.5% to 10% of them singletons. The sample consisted of blood, either unsorted or a sorted T cell fraction (not recorded which). These receptors were obtained from a male donor with ankylosing spondylitis. Each CDR3 is given with its conserved first and last residue. The D gene is left open where the match is weak. The size of a clone is reported for some rows only, either as once, few or many, or as a class for expanded clones.

>TRBJ2-6|-|-|TRBV7-3
TGTGCCAGCAGCTTAGACAGCGCCTCTGGGGCCAACGTCCTGACTTTC
CASSLDSASGANVLTF
>TRBJ1-1|-|-|TRBV29-1
TGCAGCGCTGGGGGGGGGCAAACTGAAGCTTTCTTT
CSAGGGQTEAFF
>TRBJ1-4|-|-|TRBV14
TGTGCCAGCAGCCAGTTGGTCCCCGAGCGGGAAAAACTGTTTTTT
CASSQLVPEREKLFF
>TRBJ2-7|few|TRBD2|TRBV7-9
TGTGCCAGCAGCTCAACTAGCGGGCCCTCCTACGAGCAGTACTTC
CASSSTSGPSYEQYF
>TRBJ2-3|-|-|TRBV4-1
TGCGCCAGCAGCCAAATTAGCGGCCGCACAGATACGCAGTATTTT
CASSQISGRTDTQYF
>TRBJ2-1|few|TRBD2|TRBV29-1
TGCAGCGTTGATGGCGGGAGGGGTAACAATGAGCAGTTCTTC
CSVDGGRGNNEQFF
>TRBJ1-2|many|TRBD1|TRBV9
TGTGCCAGCAGCCCAGGGACAGCTAACGGCTACACCTTC
CASSPGTANGYTF
>TRBJ1-5|-|-|TRBV6-6
TGTGCCAGCAGGGTGCAAACTAATCAGCCCCAGCATTTT
CASRVQTNQPQHF
>TRBJ1-1|few|-|TRBV19
TGTGCCAGTAGTATCGGGCCCGCTGAAGCTTTCTTT
CASSIGPAEAFF
>TRBJ2-7|-|-|TRBV7-8
TGTGCCAGCAGCCTCCTCCGAAAGACCTACGAGCAGTACTTC
CASSLLRKTYEQYF
>TRBJ2-1|few|-|TRBV12-3/TRBV12-4
TGTGCCAGCAGATACGGTGGACAGAATGAGCAGTTCTTC
CASRYGGQNEQFF
>TRBJ1-5|few|-|TRBV28
TGTGCCAGCACAGGCGGACCCGACGGGCATTTT
CASTGGPDGHF
>TRBJ2-5|many|-|TRBV4-1
TGCGCCACCGTCCCCCCCCGCGGGACCCAGTACTTC
CATVPPRGTQYF
>TRBJ2-2|few|TRBD1|TRBV5-1
TGCGCCAGCAGGCACTGGTACAGGGGGCGCCCCGACACCGGGGAGCTGTTTTTT
CASRHWYRGRPDTGELFF
>TRBJ2-1|-|-|TRBV15
TGTGCCACCAGCAGAGATGTAGGTTCCTACAATGAGCAGTTCTTC
CATSRDVGSYNEQFF
>TRBJ2-1|few|TRBD2|TRBV10-3
TGTGCCATCAGTGAGCCTCGACGCTTGCTAGCGGGAGCAAGCTACAATGAGCAGTTCTTC
CAISEPRRLLAGASYNEQFF
>TRBJ2-7|few|-|TRBV5-1
TGCGCCAGCAGCTTGCGGTCAGGGGGGCCCAACGAGCAGTACTTC
CASSLRSGGPNEQYF
>TRBJ2-3|-|-|TRBV11-2
TGTGCCAGCAGCTTAGGTCGGAGACTTGATGCCCACGCCCCAGATACGCAGTATTTT
CASSLGRRLDAHAPDTQYF
>TRBJ2-7|-|-|TRBV25-1
TGTGCCAGCAGTGAGCCCAACTCCTACGAGCAGTACTTC
CASSEPNSYEQYF
>TRBJ2-5|-|TRBD2|TRBV20-1
TGCAGTCCTCTAGTATTAGCGGGAGTTGAGACCCAGTACTTC
CSPLVLAGVETQYF
>TRBJ2-1|-|TRBD2|TRBV7-2
TGTGCCAGCAGCGGGCAAGCGGGAGTCAAGGCCTACGAGTTCTTC
CASSGQAGVKAYEFF
>TRBJ1-1|-|-|TRBV7-9
TGTGCCAGCAGCTTAGCGATTCGCCTCCATCCACCTGAAGCTTTCTTT
CASSLAIRLHPPEAFF
>TRBJ1-5|few|-|TRBV18
TGTGCCAGCTCAACCACGAATCAGCCCCAGCATTTT
CASSTTNQPQHF
>TRBJ1-4|few|TRBD1|TRBV2
TGTGCCAGCATGGCAGGGGGAGATGAAAAACTGTTTTTT
CASMAGGDEKLFF
>TRBJ2-5|few|-|TRBV6-1
TGTGCCAGCAGGCCTGGGACATGGACCCAGTACTTC
CASRPGTWTQYF
>TRBJ2-7|few|-|TRBV14
TGTGCCAGCAGCCAAGTAGGAGGGGTTCGCTACGAGCAGTACTTC
CASSQVGGVRYEQYF
>TRBJ2-3|few|-|TRBV29-1
TGCAGCGTTCAGGTGCAAAACACAGATACGCAGTATTTT
CSVQVQNTDTQYF
>TRBJ2-1|many|TRBD2|TRBV5-1
TGCGCCAGCAGCTTATTCAGAGCGGGAGGGCCCAACAATGAGCAGTTCTTC
CASSLFRAGGPNNEQFF
>TRBJ1-2|many|TRBD1|TRBV29-1
TGCAGCGCGGACAGGGTTGACTATGGCTACACCTTC
CSADRVDYGYTF
>TRBJ2-7|few|-|TRBV29-1
TGCAGCGTGAGCAGGGGTTCCGAGCAGTACTTC
CSVSRGSEQYF
>TRBJ2-3|-|TRBD2|TRBV4-3
TGCGCCAGCAGCCGTAACCTAGCGGGAGGCGCAGATACGCAGTATTTT
CASSRNLAGGADTQYF
>TRBJ2-1|many|TRBD2|TRBV12-3/TRBV12-4
TGTGCCAGCAGTTTTGCGGGAGGGCCGGGCAATGAGCAGTTCTTC
CASSFAGGPGNEQFF
>TRBJ2-7|many|TRBD2|TRBV12-3/TRBV12-4
TGTGCCAGCAGTTCCGTAGCGGGAGTTGGATACGAGCAGTACTTC
CASSSVAGVGYEQYF
>TRBJ2-5|many|-|TRBV20-1
TGCAGTGCTCCAAGTCAGGGGGGACAAGAGACCCAGTACTTC
CSAPSQGGQETQYF
>TRBJ2-5|-|TRBD1|TRBV10-3
TGTGCCATCAGTGAGTCTGGACAGGGAGGAGAGACCCAGTACTTC
CAISESGQGGETQYF
>TRBJ1-6|many|-|TRBV5-1
TGCGCCAGCAAGGAGGCACTCGAGAATTCACCCCTCCACTTT
CASKEALENSPLHF
>TRBJ2-2|-|TRBD1|TRBV11-3
TGTGCCAGCAGCTTTACCTGGACAGGGCGGCGGACCGGGGAGCTGTTTTTT
CASSFTWTGRRTGELFF
>TRBJ2-1|-|TRBD1|TRBV4-1
TGCGCCAGCAGCCGGACAGGGGGGAATGAGGGCAATGAGCAGTTCTTC
CASSRTGGNEGNEQFF
>TRBJ2-7|-|-|TRBV7-8
TGTGCCAGCAGCTTGGGGGGCAGGCTAAACGAGCAGTACTTC
CASSLGGRLNEQYF
>TRBJ1-6|many|-|TRBV12-3/TRBV12-4
TGTGCCAGCAGTTTAGGCGGTTTGGGCATTTCACCCCTCCACTTT
CASSLGGLGISPLHF
>TRBJ1-6|many|-|TRBV15
TGTGCCACCAGCAGGTCCCCAAGCGGATATAATTCACCCCTCCACTTT
CATSRSPSGYNSPLHF
>TRBJ2-7|-|-|TRBV2
TGTGCCAGCAGTGAAGTCCTCGGCTACGAGCAGTACTTC
CASSEVLGYEQYF
>TRBJ2-1|-|-|TRBV5-1
TGCGCCAGCACTAATCCGGGACAAACCGGGTATGAGCAGTTCTTC
CASTNPGQTGYEQFF
>TRBJ2-1|few|-|TRBV5-4
TGTGCCAGCAGCTTGGGTCGGAACAACCCCTGGAACAATGAGCAGTTCTTC
CASSLGRNNPWNNEQFF
>TRBJ2-5|few|TRBD2|TRBV9
TGTGCCAGCAGCGTATCCTTGACTAGCGGGAGCGGGGGAGAGACCCAGTACTTC
CASSVSLTSGSGGETQYF
>TRBJ2-2|-|-|TRBV18
TGTGCCAGCTCACCCCCGTTAGGCGGGGACACCGGGGAGCTGTTTTTT
CASSPPLGGDTGELFF
>TRBJ2-1|many|-|TRBV7-2
TGTGCCAGCAGCTTAATGGAAATCTCCTACAATGAGCAGTTCTTC
CASSLMEISYNEQFF